This T cell receptor (beta chain) was recorded in a study of T cell responses to AZD1222 COVID-19 vaccine (dated by TCRdb to about 2021). Regarding the complete study: AZD1222 recipients given second doses at about 4 weeks or at about 12 weeks were pooled, since spike-specific TCR depth and breadth were not found to differ between the two schedules. A total of just over 230 trial participants underwent TCR sequencing, of whom approximately 200 had received two doses of AZD1222 and approximately 25 had received two doses of the MenACWY control vaccine. Trial participants were enrolled by age into subgroups of 18-55, 56-69 and 70-plus years, and 148, 28 and 57 TCR-sequenced participants, respectively, were included in these subgroups. Here is what the overall study found, with its caveats: Participants were mostly white British, with more females than males. The authors suggested clonal diversity may have been underestimated. In the small 56-69-year group, the increase in depth fell short of significance, most likely because of low power. Because no day 14 peak-response samples were available, the repertoires could be characterized only after the peak T cell response. Reportedly, close to half of the unique spike-specific TCRs recognized epitopes lying outside the regions that are mutated in the B.1.351 and B.1.1.7 variants. Conclusions about previously exposed vaccinees were limited because only six AZD1222 recipients were SARS-CoV-2 seropositive at baseline. CD4 TCRs associated with the vaccine covered the entire spike protein, and the dominant responses were in regions 160-218 and 743-854. After two AZD1222 doses, both the breadth and the depth of spike-specific TCRs were significantly higher than at day 0 and than in MenACWY recipients.

The CDR3 regions of human TCRbeta chains were analyzed by immunosequencing. In the paper's pipeline: Repertoire TCRs were checked for matches against a reference library of SARS-CoV-2-specific TCRs that had been generated using the MIRA antigen-specificity platform. Breadth was defined as the fraction of unique TCRs that were SARS-CoV-2-associated, and depth was defined as the fraction of total T cells that were SARS-CoV-2-associated. Each spike-specific TCR was assigned to its reactive spike region and to a CD4 or CD8 class using the MIRA data. Log10-transformed breadth and depth values were compared by one-way ANOVA with Sidak's multiple comparisons tests. TCRdb provides this immuneACCESS table in a form limited to in-frame rearrangements. Some clones are lacking; in checked studies, under half of them reflect an unresolved V gene, and why the rest are absent is not known. The DNA was the basis for D and trimming; V, J and clone size are from that table. For this sample the table gives some 200,000 clones, of which approximately 92% were detected only once. The ten largest clones take up more than 9% of the sample.

With regard to this clone: This receptor's antigen is unknown. No base-level quality is on record; no much larger clone is a single base apart.

Including cysteine and phenylalanine, the CDR3 has 15 amino acids. The read is trimmed to its CDR3 DNA, 45 bases read in frame from base 1. Trimming takes 3 bases off V and 7 bases off J; junction bases not matched to a gene: 6. Reading the germline V gene gives CDR1 SGHAT and CDR2 FQNNGV. What the time point label conveys for this sample: baseline before first vaccination. The vaccinee samples were drawn from two UK trials, COV001 and COV002, one of which was a single-blind randomized controlled phase 2/3 trial testing AZD1222 (ChAdOx1 nCoV-19) in healthy adults. For TCRbeta chain sequencing, PBMC samples from trial participants were taken at day 0 and at day 28 after the second dose.

The rearranged chain carries TRBV11-2 and TRBJ1-4; the central 9 bases match TRBD1. Here the sequenced sample was peripheral blood, taken on day 0 of AZD1222 vaccination. This receptor was identified in an adult in good health. DNA sequence: TGTGCCAGCAGCTTGGGGACAGGGTTAGGTGAAAAACTGTTTTTT. It translates to CASSLGTGLGEKLFF.